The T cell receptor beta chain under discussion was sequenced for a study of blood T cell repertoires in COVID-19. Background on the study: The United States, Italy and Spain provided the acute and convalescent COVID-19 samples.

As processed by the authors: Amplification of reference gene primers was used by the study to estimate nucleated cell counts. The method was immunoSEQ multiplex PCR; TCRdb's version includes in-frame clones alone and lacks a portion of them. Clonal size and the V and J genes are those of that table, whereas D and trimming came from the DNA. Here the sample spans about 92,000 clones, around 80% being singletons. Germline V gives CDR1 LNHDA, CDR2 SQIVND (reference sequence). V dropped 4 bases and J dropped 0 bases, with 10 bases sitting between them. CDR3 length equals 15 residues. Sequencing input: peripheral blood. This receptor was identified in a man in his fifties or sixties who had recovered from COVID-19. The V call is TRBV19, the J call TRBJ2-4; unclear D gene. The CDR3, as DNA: TGTGCCAGTAGTACCCTCGAGCTAGCCAAAAACATTCAGTACTTC. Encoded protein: CASSTLELAKNIQYF.